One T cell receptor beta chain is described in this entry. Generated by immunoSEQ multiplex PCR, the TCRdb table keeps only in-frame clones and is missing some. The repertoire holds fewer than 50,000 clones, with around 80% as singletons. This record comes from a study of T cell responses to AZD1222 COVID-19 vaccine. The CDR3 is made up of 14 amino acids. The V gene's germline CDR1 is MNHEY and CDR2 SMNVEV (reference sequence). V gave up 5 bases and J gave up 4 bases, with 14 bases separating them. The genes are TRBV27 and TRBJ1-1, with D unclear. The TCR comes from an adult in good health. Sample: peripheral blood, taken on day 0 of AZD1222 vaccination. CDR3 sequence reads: CASSTHHGSTEAFF. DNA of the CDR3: TGTGCCAGCAGTACCCACCACGGGTCCACTGAAGCTTTCTTT.